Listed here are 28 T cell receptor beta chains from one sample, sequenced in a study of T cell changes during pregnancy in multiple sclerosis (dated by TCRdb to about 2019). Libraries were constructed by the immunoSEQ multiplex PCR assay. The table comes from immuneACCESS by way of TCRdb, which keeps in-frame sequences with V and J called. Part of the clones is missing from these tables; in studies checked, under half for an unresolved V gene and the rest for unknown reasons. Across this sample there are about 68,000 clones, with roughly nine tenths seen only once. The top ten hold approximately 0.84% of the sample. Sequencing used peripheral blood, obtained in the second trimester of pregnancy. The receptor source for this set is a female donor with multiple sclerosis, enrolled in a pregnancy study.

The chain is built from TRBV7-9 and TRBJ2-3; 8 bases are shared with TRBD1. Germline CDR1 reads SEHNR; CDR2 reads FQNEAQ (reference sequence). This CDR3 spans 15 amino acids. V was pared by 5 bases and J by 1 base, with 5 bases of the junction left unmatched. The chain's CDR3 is CASSVRGQGTDTQYF. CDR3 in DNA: TGTGCCAGCAGCGTACGGGGACAGGGCACAGATACGCAGTATTTT.

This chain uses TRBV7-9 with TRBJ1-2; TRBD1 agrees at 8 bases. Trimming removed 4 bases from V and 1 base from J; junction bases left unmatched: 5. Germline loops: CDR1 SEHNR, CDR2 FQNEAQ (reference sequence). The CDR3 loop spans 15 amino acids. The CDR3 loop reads CASSSRTGNNYGYTF. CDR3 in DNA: TGTGCCAGCAGCTCGCGGACAGGGAATAACTATGGCTACACCTTC.

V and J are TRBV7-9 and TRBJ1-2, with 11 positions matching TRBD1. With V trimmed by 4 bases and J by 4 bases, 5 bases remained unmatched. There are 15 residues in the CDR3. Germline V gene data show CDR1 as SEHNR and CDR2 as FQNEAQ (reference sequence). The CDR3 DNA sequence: TGTGCCAGCAGCTCGGACAGGGGGCAGGCCTATGGCTACACCTTC. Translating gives CASSSDRGQAYGYTF.

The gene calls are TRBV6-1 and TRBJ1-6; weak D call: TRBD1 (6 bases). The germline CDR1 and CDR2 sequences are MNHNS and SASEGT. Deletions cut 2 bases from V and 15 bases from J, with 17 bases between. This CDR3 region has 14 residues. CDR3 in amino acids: CASSEITGMTDLHF. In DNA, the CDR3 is TGTGCCAGCAGTGAAATTACAGGGATGACCGACCTCCACTTT.

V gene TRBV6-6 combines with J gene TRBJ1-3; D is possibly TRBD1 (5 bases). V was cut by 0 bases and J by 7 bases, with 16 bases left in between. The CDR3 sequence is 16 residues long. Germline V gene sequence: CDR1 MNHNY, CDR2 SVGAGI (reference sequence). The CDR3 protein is CASSYSLLQGYNTIYF. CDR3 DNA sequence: TGTGCCAGCAGTTACTCGCTCTTGCAGGGATACAACACCATATATTTT.

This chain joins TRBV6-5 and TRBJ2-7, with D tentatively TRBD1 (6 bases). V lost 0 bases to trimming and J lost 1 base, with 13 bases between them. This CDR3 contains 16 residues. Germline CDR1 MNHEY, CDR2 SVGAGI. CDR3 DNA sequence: TGTGCCAGCAGTTACTCGAGGACAGAGGGGTCCTACGAGCAGTACTTC. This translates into CASSYSRTEGSYEQYF.

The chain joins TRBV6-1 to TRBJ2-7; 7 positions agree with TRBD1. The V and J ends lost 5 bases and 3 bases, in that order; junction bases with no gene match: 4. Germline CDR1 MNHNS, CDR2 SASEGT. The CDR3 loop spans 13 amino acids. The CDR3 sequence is CASSTGTDYEQYF. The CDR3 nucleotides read TGTGCCAGCAGTACCGGGACAGACTACGAGCAGTACTTC.

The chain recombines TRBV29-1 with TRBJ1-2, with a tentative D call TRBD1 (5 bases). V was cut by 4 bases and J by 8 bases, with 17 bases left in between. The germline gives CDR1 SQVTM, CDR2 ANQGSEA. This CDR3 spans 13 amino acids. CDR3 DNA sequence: TGCAGCGTTGCCACGCAGGGTGTAAAAGGCTACACCTTC. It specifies CSVATQGVKGYTF.

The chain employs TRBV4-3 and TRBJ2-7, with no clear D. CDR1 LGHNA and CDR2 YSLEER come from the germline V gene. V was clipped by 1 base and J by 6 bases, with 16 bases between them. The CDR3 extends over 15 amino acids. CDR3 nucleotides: TGCGCCAGCAGCCAAGTAGCCGGCGGATCGGTCGAGCAGTACTTC. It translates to CASSQVAGGSVEQYF.

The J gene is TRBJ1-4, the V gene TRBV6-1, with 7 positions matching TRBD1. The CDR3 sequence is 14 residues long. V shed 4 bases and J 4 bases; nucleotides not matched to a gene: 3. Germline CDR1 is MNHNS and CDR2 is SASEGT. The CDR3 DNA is TGTGCCAGCAGTGCACAGGGGCTTAATGAAAAACTGTTTTTT. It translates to CASSAQGLNEKLFF.

In DNA, the CDR3 is TGTGCCAGTAGTCCGAGACTCCGCACAGATACGCAGTATTTT. Residues: CASSPRLRTDTQYF. This chain uses TRBV19 with TRBJ2-3, with D unclear. The CDR3 loop spans 14 amino acids. In germline, CDR1 is LNHDA, CDR2 SQIVND (reference sequence). The V end was cut by 5 bases, the J end by 1 base, with 10 bases between.

CDR3: CASSGGLRGGYTF. The CDR3 coding sequence is TGTGCCAGCAGCGGGGGCCTACGCGGAGGCTACACCTTC. This sequence joins TRBV9 and TRBJ1-2; D is perhaps TRBD1 (5 bases). Trimming pared 3 bases from V and 8 bases from J, leaving 14 bases between. CDR1 is SGDLS and CDR2 is YYNGEE in the germline V gene. The CDR3 covers 13 residues.

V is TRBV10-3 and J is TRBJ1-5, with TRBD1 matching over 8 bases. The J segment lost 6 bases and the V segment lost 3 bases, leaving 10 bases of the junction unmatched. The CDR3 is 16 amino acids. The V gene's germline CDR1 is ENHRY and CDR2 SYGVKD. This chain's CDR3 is CAISDAGGAARQPQHF. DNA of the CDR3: TGTGCCATCAGTGACGCAGGGGGCGCGGCTCGTCAGCCCCAGCATTTT.

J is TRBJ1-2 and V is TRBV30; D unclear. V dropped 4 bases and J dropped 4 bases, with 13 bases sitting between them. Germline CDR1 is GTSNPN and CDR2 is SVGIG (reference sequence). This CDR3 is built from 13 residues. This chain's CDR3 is CAWTVGVGYGYTF. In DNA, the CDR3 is TGTGCCTGGACCGTGGGCGTGGGCTATGGCTACACCTTC. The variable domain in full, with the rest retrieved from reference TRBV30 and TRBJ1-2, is SQTIHQWPATLVQPVGSPLSLECTVEGTSNPNLYWYRQAAGRGLQLLFYSVGIGQISSEVPQNLSASRPQDRQFILSSKKLLLSDSGFYLCAWTVGVGYGYTFGSGTRLTVV.

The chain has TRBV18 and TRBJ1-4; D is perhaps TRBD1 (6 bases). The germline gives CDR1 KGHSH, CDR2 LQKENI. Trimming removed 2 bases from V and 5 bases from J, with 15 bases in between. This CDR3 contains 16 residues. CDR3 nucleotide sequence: TGTGCCAGCTCACCAGGCCTCCAGGGGACGAATGAAAAACTGTTTTTT. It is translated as CASSPGLQGTNEKLFF.

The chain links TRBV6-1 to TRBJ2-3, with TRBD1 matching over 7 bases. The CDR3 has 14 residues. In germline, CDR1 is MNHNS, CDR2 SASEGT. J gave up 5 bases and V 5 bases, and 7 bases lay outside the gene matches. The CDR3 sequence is CASSTGALGDTQYF. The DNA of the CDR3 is TGTGCCAGCAGTACAGGGGCATTGGGAGATACGCAGTATTTT.

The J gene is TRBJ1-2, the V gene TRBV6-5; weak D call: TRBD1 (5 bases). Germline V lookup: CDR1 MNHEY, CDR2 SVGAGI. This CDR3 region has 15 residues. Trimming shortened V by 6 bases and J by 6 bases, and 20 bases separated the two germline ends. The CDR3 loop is CASRRPPGGENGYTF. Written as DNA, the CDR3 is TGTGCCAGCAGACGACCGCCCGGGGGGGAGAATGGCTACACCTTC.

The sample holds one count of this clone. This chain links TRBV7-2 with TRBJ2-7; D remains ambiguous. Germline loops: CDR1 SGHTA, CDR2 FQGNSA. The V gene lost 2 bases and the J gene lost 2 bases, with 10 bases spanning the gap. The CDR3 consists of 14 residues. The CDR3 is CASSLTSTTYEQYF. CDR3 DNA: TGTGCCAGCAGCTTAACGAGCACGACCTACGAGCAGTACTTC.

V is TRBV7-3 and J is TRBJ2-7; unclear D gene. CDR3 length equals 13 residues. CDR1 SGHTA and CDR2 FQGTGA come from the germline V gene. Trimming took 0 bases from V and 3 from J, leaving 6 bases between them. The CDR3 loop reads CASSLTPSYEQYF. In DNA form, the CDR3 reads TGTGCCAGCAGCTTAACACCTAGCTACGAGCAGTACTTC.

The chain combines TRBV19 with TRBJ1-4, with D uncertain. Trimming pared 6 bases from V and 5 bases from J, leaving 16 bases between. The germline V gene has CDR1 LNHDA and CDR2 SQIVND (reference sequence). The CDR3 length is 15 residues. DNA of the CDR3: TGTGCCAGTAGCCCACTAAGTAAAAGCAATGAAAAACTGTTTTTT. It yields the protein CASSPLSKSNEKLFF.

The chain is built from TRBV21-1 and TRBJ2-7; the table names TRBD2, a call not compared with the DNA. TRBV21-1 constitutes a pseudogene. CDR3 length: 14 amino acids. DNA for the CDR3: TGTGCCAGCAGCAAAGTAGTTCTTACCTACGAGCAGTACTTC. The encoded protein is CASSKVVLTYEQYF.

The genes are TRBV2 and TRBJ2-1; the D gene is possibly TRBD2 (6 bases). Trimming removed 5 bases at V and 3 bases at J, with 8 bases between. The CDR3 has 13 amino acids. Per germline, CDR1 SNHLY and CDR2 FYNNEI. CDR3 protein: CASSLGLYNEQFF. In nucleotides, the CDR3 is TGTGCCAGCAGTCTGGGACTCTACAATGAGCAGTTCTTC.

The CDR3 sequence is CASSPLDRGGEQYF. CDR3 DNA: TGTGCCAGCTCACCGCTGGACAGGGGCGGGGAGCAGTACTTC. The V gene is TRBV18, the J gene TRBJ2-7; 9 positions match TRBD1. CDR1 and CDR2 from the germline V gene are KGHSH and LQKENI. The CDR3 runs to 14 residues. The J segment lost 7 bases and the V segment lost 3 bases, leaving 7 bases of the junction unmatched.

This chain's CDR3 is CAWSVQGRSPLHF. For the CDR3, the DNA is TGTGCCTGGAGCGTACAGGGACGATCACCCCTCCACTTT. V usage is TRBV30 and J usage is TRBJ1-6; tentatively, D is TRBD1 (6 bases). With 3 bases removed from V and 10 bases from J, the gap between germline ends came to 13 bases. Germline CDR1 and CDR2: GTSNPN and SVGIG (reference sequence). The CDR3 loop spans 13 amino acids.

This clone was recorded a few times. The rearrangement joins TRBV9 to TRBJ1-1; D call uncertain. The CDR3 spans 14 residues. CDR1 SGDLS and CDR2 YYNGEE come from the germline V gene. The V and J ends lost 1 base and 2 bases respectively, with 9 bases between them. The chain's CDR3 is CASSVYVTNTEAFF. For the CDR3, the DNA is TGTGCCAGCAGCGTATACGTTACTAACACTGAAGCTTTCTTT.

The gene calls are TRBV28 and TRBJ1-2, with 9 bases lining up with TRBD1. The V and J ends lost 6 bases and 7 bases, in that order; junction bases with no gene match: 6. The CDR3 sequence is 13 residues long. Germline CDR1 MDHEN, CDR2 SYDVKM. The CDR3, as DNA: TGTGCCAGCAGAGAACAGGGGGCGGTTGGCTACACCTTC. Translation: CASREQGAVGYTF.

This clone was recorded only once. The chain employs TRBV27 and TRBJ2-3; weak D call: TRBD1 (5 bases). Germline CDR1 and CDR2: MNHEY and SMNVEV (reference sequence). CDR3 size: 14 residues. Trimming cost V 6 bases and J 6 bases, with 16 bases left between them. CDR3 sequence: CASSPQGPGDTQYF. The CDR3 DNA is TGTGCCAGCAGCCCTCAGGGCCCCGGGGATACGCAGTATTTT.

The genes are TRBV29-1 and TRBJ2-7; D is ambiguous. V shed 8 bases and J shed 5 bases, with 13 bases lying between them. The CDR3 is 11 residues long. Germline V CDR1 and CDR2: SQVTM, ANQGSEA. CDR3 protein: CSPHYFDEQYF. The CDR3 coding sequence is TGCAGCCCCCACTATTTCGACGAGCAGTACTTC.